Reported below is one T cell receptor beta chain. Its antigen is not known. Profiled with immunoSEQ multiplex PCR; TCRdb holds only in-frame clones, not every one. The data show around 690,000 clones, with 90% seen just once and approximately 35% held by the top ten. The data belong to a study of shared clonotypes between healthy human individuals. Study at large: Each donor's CD4 naive and CD4 memory cells filled three plates apiece, CD8 naive two, and CD8 memory one.

Study conclusions and caveats: Clonotype sharing among donors likely depends on sequencing depth.

Between the trimmed V and J ends, which lost 5 bases and 4 bases, there was a span of 21 bases. CDR1 is MGHRA and CDR2 is YSYEKL in the germline V gene. The CDR3 has 16 amino acids. Each donor was a Caucasian adult residing in Nashville, Tennessee. CD45RO+ cells went into CD8 memory alongside CCR7-negative CD45RA+ TemRA cells. The V call is TRBV4-1, the J call TRBJ2-7; D unresolved. The material sequenced was memory CD8+ T cells from PBMCs. Subset: CD45RO+ cells pooled with CCR7-negative TemRA cells. The clonotype comes from a man younger than 35 in good health. Some clones in this sample may be carry-over from other donors' samples. The CDR3 bases are TGCGCCAGCAGCAGACTTAAGACGGAAAAGTTGTACGAGCAGTACTTC. This gives the protein CASSRLKTEKLYEQYF.